This T cell receptor (beta chain) comes out of a study of T cell repertoires in cytomegalovirus infection. Deletions cut 1 base from V and 1 base from J, with 7 bases between. CDR3 length: 14 amino acids. CDR1 SGHNT and CDR2 YENEEA come from the germline V gene. TCRdb passed the reads through MiXCR, listing each CDR3 protein once. The repertoire consists of about 310,000 distinct CDR3 sequences, with roughly a tenth occurring once and the leading ten covering around 2.5%. The sample holds many counts of this clonotype. Sequencing was carried out using PBMCs. This sequence was found in a human donor in good health (CMV status not recorded). Some clones in this sample may be carry-over from other donors' samples. V gene TRBV11-3 combines with J gene TRBJ2-5; D unclear. CDR3 region: CASSLASVQETQYF. As DNA, the CDR3 is TGTGCCAGCAGCTTAGCTTCGGTCCAAGAGACCCAGTACTTC. Full variable domain (rest looked up from reference TRBV11-3 and TRBJ2-5): EAGVVQSPRYKIIEKKQPVAFWCNPISGHNTLYWYLQNLGQGPELLIRYENEEAVDDSQLPKDRFSAERLKGVDSTLKIQPAELGDSAVYLCASSLASVQETQYFGPGTRLLVL.